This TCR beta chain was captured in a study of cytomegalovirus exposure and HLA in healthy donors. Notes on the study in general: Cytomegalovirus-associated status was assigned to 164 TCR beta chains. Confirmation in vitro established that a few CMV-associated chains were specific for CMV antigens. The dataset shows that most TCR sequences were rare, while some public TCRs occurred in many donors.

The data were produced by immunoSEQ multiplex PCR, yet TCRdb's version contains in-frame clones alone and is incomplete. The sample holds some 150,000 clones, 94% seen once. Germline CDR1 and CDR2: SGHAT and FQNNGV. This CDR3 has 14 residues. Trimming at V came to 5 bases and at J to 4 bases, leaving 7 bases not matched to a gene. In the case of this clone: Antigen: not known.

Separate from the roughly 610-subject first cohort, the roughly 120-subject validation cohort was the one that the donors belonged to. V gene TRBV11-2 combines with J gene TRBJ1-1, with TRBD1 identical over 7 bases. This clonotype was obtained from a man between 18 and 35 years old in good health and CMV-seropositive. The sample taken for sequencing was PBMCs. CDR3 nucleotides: TGTGCCAGCAGCCCGAATACAGGGGTCACTGAAGCTTTCTTT. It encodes CASSPNTGVTEAFF.